These T cell receptor beta chains were read from a single sample in a study of T cell responses to AZD1222 COVID-19 vaccine. Assay: immunoSEQ multiplex PCR; the TCRdb copy retains only in-frame clones and omits some. This table has roughly 120,000 clones, over 75% appearing once. Here the sequenced sample was peripheral blood, taken on day 0 of AZD1222 vaccination. Receptor source: an adult in good health. The CDR3 runs from the conserved cysteine through the conserved F or W. The D gene is left open where the match is weak. Size tells how often a clone was seen (once, few, many) or the class of an expanded clone, and some rows leave it out.

clone size: -
V gene: TRBV12-5
J gene: TRBJ1-1
D gene: TRBD1
CDR3 protein: CASGLTVLDRVNTEAFF
CDR3 DNA: TGTGCTAGTGGTTTGACAGTTCTGGACAGGGTGAACACTGAAGCTTTCTTT

clone size: -
V gene: TRBV6-5
J gene: TRBJ2-7
D gene: TRBD2
CDR3 protein: CASSLTSPNNEQYF
CDR3 DNA: TGTGCCAGCAGCCTGACTAGCCCTAATAACGAGCAGTACTTC

clone size: -
V gene: TRBV7-2
J gene: TRBJ2-1
D gene: -
CDR3 protein: CASTSPGARYNEQFF
CDR3 DNA: TGTGCCAGTACCTCCCCCGGGGCGAGGTACAATGAGCAGTTCTTC

clone size: -
V gene: TRBV6-2/TRBV6-3
J gene: TRBJ1-5
D gene: -
CDR3 protein: CASSYFGSTSNQPQHF
CDR3 DNA: TGTGCCAGCAGTTACTTTGGCAGCACCAGCAATCAGCCCCAGCATTTT

clone size: -
V gene: TRBV7-2
J gene: TRBJ1-2
D gene: -
CDR3 protein: CASSFPKGGGYTF
CDR3 DNA: TGTGCCAGCAGCTTCCCCAAGGGGGGTGGCTACACCTTC

clone size: -
V gene: TRBV7-9
J gene: TRBJ2-3
D gene: TRBD2
CDR3 protein: CASSPVGGDTQYF
CDR3 DNA: TGTGCCAGCAGCCCAGTCGGGGGGGATACGCAGTATTTT

clone size: -
V gene: TRBV30
J gene: TRBJ1-6
D gene: -
CDR3 protein: CAWSVLDNSPLHF
CDR3 DNA: TGTGCCTGGAGTGTACTAGACAATTCACCCCTCCACTTT

clone size: -
V gene: TRBV6-2/TRBV6-3
J gene: TRBJ1-2
D gene: TRBD1
CDR3 protein: CASSDRVSNYGYTF
CDR3 DNA: TGTGCCAGCAGTGACAGGGTTTCGAACTATGGCTACACCTTC

clone size: -
V gene: TRBV19
J gene: TRBJ1-5
D gene: -
CDR3 protein: CASSIAPDQPQHF
CDR3 DNA: TGTGCCAGTAGTATAGCCCCTGATCAGCCCCAGCATTTT

clone size: few
V gene: TRBV30
J gene: TRBJ2-7
D gene: -
CDR3 protein: CAGGRRGAEQYF
CDR3 DNA: TGTGCCGGGGGACGGCGGGGTGCCGAGCAGTACTTC

clone size: -
V gene: TRBV18
J gene: TRBJ1-6
D gene: TRBD1
CDR3 protein: CASSPNRQGNNSPLHF
CDR3 DNA: TGTGCCAGCTCACCAAACAGACAGGGAAATAATTCACCCCTCCACTTT

clone size: -
V gene: TRBV18
J gene: TRBJ2-5
D gene: TRBD2
CDR3 protein: CASSPRGGETQYF
CDR3 DNA: TGTGCCAGCTCACCCCGCGGGGGAGAGACCCAGTACTTC

clone size: -
V gene: TRBV29-1
J gene: TRBJ1-1
D gene: -
CDR3 protein: CSVVGRASMNTEAFF
CDR3 DNA: TGCAGCGTTGTCGGCAGGGCCAGCATGAACACTGAAGCTTTCTTT